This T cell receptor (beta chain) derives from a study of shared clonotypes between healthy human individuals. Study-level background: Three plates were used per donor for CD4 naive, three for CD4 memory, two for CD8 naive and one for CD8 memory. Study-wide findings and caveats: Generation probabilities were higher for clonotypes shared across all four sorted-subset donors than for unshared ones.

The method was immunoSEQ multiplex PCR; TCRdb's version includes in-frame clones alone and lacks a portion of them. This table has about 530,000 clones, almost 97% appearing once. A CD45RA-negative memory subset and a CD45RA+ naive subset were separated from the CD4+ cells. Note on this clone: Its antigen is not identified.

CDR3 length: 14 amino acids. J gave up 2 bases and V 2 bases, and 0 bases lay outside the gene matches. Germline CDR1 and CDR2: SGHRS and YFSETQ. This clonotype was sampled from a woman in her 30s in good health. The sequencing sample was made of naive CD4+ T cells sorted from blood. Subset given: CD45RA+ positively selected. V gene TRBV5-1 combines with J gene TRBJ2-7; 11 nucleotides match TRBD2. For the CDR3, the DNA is TGCGCCAGCAGCTTACTAGCGGGAGCCTACGAGCAGTACTTC. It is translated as CASSLLAGAYEQYF.